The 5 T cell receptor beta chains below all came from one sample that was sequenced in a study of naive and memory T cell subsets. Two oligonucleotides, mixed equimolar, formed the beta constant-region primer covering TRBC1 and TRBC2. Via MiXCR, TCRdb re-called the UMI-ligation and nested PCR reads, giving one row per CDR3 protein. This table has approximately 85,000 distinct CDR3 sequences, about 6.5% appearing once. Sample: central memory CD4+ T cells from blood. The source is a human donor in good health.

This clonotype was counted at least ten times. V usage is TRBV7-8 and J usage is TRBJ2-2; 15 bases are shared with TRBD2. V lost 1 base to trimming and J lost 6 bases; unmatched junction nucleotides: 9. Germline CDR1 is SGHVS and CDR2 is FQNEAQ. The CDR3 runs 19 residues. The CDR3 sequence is CASSLVPGLAGGRPGELFF. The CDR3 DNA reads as TGTGCCAGCAGCTTAGTCCCGGGACTAGCGGGGGGACGGCCCGGGGAGCTGTTTTTT.

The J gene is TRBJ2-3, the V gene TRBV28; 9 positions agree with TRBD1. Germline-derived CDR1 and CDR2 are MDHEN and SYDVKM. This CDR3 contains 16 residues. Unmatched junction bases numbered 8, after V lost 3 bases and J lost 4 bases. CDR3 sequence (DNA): TGTGCCAGCAGTTTCGCCGGGACAGGGTCTGCAGATACGCAGTATTTT. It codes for CASSFAGTGSADTQYF.

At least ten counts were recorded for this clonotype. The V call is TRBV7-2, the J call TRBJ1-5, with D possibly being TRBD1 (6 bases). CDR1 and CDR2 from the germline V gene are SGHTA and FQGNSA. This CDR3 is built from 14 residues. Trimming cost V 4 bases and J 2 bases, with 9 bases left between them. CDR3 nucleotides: TGTGCCAGCAGCTACAGGGATGGCAATCAGCCCCAGCATTTT. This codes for CASSYRDGNQPQHF.

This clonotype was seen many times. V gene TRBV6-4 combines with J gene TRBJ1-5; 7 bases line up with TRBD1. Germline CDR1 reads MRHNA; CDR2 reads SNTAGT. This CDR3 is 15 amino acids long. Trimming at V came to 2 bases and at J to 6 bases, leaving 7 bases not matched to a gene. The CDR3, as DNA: TGTGCCAGCAGTGACCCGACAGGGCGGGGTCAGCCCCAGCATTTT. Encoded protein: CASSDPTGRGQPQHF.

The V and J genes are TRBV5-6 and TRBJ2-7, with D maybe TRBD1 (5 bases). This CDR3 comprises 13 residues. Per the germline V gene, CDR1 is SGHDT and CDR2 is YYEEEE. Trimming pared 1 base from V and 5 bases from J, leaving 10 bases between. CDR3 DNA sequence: TGTGCCAGCAGCTTGACAGGAACCCACGAGCAGTACTTC. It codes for CASSLTGTHEQYF.